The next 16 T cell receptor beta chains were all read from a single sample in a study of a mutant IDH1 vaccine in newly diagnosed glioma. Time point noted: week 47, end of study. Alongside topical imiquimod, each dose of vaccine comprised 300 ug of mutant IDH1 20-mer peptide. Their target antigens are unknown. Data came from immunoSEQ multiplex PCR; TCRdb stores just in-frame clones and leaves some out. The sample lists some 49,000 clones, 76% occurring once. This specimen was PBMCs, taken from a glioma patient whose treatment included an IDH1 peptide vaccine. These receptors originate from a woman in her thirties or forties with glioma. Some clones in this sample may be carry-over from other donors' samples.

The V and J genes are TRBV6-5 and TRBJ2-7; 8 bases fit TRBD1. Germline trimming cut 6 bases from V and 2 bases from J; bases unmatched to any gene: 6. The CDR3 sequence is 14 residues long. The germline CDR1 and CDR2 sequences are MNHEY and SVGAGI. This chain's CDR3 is CASSPGQATYEQYF. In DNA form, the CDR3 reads TGTGCCAGCAGCCCGGGACAGGCCACCTACGAGCAGTACTTC.

CDR3 residues: CASSWVTSGGQETQYF. The CDR3 bases are TGTGCCAGCAGCTGGGTAACTAGCGGGGGTCAAGAGACCCAGTACTTC. The V gene is TRBV7-2, the J gene TRBJ2-5, with 11 bases matching TRBD2. The germline gives CDR1 SGHTA, CDR2 FQGNSA. With 4 bases clipped from V and 2 bases from J, the junction kept 6 bases outside the gene matches. The CDR3 has 16 amino acids.

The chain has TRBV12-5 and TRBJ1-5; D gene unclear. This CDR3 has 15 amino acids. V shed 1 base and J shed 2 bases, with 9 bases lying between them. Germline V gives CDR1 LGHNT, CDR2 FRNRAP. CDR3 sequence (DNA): TGTGCTAGTGGTTTGGACATAGCGGGCAATCAGCCCCAGCATTTT. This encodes CASGLDIAGNQPQHF.

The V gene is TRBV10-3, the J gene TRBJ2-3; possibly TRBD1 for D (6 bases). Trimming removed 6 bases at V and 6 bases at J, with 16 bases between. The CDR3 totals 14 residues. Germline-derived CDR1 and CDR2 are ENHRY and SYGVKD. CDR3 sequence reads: CAISLGEGVDTQYF. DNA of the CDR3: TGTGCCATCAGCCTGGGTGAGGGGGTTGATACGCAGTATTTT.

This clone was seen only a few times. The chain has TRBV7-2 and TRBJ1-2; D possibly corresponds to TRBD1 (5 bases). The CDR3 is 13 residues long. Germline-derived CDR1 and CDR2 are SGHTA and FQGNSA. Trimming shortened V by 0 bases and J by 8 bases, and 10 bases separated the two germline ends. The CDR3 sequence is CASSLAGGGGYTF. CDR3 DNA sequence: TGTGCCAGCAGCTTAGCGGGGGGTGGGGGCTACACCTTC.

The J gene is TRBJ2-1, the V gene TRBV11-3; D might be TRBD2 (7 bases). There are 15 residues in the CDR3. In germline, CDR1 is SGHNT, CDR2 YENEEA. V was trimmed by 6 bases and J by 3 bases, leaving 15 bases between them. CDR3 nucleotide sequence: TGTGCCAGCAGTCAGACTAGCAGGGGCTACAATGAGCAGTTCTTC. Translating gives CASSQTSRGYNEQFF.

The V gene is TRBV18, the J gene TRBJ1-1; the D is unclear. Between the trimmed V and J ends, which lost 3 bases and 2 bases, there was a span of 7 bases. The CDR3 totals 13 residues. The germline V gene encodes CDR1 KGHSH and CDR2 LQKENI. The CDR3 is CASSPIPNTEAFF. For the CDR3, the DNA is TGTGCCAGCTCACCGATCCCAAACACTGAAGCTTTCTTT.

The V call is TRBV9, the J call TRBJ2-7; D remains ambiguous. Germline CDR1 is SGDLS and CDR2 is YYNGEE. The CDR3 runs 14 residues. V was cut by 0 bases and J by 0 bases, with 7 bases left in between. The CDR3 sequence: CASSVVPGSYEQYF. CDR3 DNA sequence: TGTGCCAGCAGCGTAGTACCCGGCTCCTACGAGCAGTACTTC.

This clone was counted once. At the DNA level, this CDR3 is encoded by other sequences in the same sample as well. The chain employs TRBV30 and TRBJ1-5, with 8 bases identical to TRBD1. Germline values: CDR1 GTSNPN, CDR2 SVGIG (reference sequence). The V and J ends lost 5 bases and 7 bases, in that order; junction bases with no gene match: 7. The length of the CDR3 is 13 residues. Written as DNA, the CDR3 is TGTGCCTGGGGACCCACAGGGGGACAGCCCCAGCATTTT. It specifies CAWGPTGGQPQHF.

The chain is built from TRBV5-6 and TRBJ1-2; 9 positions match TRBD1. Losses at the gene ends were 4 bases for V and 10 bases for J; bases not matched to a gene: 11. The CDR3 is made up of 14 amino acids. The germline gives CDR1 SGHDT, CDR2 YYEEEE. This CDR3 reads CASSPRTGDRIYTF. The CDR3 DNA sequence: TGTGCCAGCAGCCCGCGGACAGGGGACAGAATCTACACCTTC.

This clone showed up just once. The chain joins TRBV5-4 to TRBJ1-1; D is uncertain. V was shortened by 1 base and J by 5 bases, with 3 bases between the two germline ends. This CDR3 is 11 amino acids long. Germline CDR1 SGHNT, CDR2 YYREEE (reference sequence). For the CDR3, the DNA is TGTGCCAGCAGCTTGAGGACTGAAGCTTTCTTT. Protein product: CASSLRTEAFF.

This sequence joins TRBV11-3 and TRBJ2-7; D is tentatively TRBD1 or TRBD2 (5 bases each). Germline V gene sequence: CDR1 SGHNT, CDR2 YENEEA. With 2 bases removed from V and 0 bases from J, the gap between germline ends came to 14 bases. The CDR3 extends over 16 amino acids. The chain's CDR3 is CASSLRGEAGSYEQYF. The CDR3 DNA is TGTGCCAGCAGCTTAAGGGGAGAGGCGGGCTCCTACGAGCAGTACTTC.

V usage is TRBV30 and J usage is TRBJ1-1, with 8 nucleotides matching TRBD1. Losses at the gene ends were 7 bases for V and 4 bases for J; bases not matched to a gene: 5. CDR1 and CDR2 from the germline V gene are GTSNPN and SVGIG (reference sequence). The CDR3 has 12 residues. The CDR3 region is CASTGVSTEAFF. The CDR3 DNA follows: TGTGCCTCGACAGGGGTGAGCACTGAAGCTTTCTTT. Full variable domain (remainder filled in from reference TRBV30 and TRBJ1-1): SQTIHQWPATLVQPVGSPLSLECTVEGTSNPNLYWYRQAAGRGLQLLFYSVGIGQISSEVPQNLSASRPQDRQFILSSKKLLLSDSGFYLCASTGVSTEAFFGQGTRLTVV.

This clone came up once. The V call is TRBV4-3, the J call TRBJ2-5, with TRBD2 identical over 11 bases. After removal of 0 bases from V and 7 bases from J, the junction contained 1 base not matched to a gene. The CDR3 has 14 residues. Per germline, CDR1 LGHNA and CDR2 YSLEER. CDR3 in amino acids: CASSQDTSGRTQYF. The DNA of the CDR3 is TGCGCCAGCAGCCAAGATACTAGCGGGAGGACCCAGTACTTC.

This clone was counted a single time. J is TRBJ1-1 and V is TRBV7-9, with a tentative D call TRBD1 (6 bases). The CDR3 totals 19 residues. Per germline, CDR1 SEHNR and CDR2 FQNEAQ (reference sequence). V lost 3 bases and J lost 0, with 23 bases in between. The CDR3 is CASSFKVWGRGAMNTEAFF. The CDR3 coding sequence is TGTGCCAGCAGCTTCAAGGTGTGGGGGCGCGGGGCCATGAACACTGAAGCTTTCTTT.

CDR3 in amino acids: CASSEKGLMNTEAFF. In DNA form, the CDR3 reads TGCGCCAGCAGTGAGAAAGGACTGATGAACACTGAAGCTTTCTTT. This chain uses TRBV10-2 with TRBJ1-1; D is unclear. V shed 2 bases and J shed 0 bases, with 10 bases lying between them. The CDR3 covers 15 residues. Germline V gene data show CDR1 as WSHSY and CDR2 as SAAADI.